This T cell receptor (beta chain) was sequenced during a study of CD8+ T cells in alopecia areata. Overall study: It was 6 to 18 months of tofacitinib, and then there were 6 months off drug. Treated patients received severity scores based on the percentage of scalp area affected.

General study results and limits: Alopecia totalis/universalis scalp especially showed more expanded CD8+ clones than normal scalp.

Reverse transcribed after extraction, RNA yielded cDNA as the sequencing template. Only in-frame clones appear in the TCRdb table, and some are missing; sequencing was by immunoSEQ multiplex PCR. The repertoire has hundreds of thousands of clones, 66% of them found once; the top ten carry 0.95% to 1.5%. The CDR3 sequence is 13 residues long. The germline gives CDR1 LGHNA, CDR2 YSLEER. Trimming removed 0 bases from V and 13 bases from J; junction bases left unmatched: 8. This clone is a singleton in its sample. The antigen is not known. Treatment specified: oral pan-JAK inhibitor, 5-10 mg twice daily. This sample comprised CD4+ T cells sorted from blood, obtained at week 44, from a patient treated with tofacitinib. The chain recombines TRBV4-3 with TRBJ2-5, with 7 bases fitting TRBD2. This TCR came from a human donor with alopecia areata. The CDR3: CASSQDLRGGAYF. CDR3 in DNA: TGCGCCAGCAGCCAAGATCTACGGGGAGGGGCGTACTTC.